This T cell receptor (beta chain) appears in the sequencing data of a study of shared clonotypes between healthy human individuals. Whole-study context: A donor's plate count was three for CD4 naive and three for CD4 memory; CD8 naive had two and CD8 memory one. The study's findings and limits: The study found lower generation probabilities in non-shared clonotypes than in those shared by all four donors. Shared clonotypes: roughly 4.7% naive CD4, about 3.3% naive CD8, around 2.2% memory CD4, approximately 0.37% memory CD8.

About this clone itself: Its target is unknown.

Every immunoSEQ plate was one replicate of a subset's evenly spread DNA. Sequencing used immunoSEQ multiplex PCR; TCRdb keeps in-frame clones, though not all of them. The sample carries some 2,500,000 clones, approximately 94% recorded once. This CDR3 is built from 16 residues. The germline V gene encodes CDR1 SEHNR and CDR2 FQNEAQ (reference sequence). The ends lost 7 bases at V and 4 bases at J; junction bases unmatched: 15. The sequence derives from a man between 18 and 29 years old in good health. Some clones in this sample may be carry-over from other donors' samples. The V call is TRBV7-9, the J call TRBJ1-2; 7 nucleotides match TRBD1. The sequenced sample consisted of naive CD4+ T cells from PBMCs. Subset: CD45RA+ positively selected. This CDR3 is CASTSTAGQSIYGYTF. CDR3 DNA sequence: TGTGCCAGCACTTCAACTGCGGGACAGAGCATCTATGGCTACACCTTC.